The 10 T cell receptor beta chains below were found in one sample sequenced in a study of beta chain features in type 1 diabetes. Their specific antigens are unknown. Reverse transcribing all isolated RNA meant expressed TCRB transcripts were sequenced. The table came from immunoSEQ multiplex PCR; TCRdb's copy has only in-frame clones and leaves some out. The table lists some 700,000 clones, around 15% of them singletons. Findings and limits, study-wide: Shorter TCRB CDR3s, moderately but significantly so, were found in Type 1 diabetes patients in all four CD4+ subsets.

Sequenced: naive CD4+ T cells from blood. These receptors came from a man aged 18 to 30 with type 1 diabetes.

There are a few counts of this clone. V gene TRBV29-1 combines with J gene TRBJ2-1, with TRBD2 matching over 13 bases. The CDR3 totals 14 residues. Trimming cost V 4 bases and J 4 bases; bases outside gene matches: 1. Per germline, CDR1 SQVTM and CDR2 ANQGSEA. CDR3 loop: CSVGTSGGYNEQFF. CDR3 DNA: TGCAGCGTTGGGACTAGCGGGGGTTACAATGAGCAGTTCTTC.

This clone was seen a handful of times. The V gene is TRBV7-9, the J gene TRBJ1-1, with D hard to call. This CDR3 spans 12 amino acids. The germline V gene encodes CDR1 SEHNR and CDR2 FQNEAQ (reference sequence). Trimming took off 8 bases at V and 1 base at J, with 8 bases between the two ends. CDR3 sequence: CASAIGNTEAFF. The CDR3 DNA sequence: TGTGCCAGCGCTATCGGGAACACTGAAGCTTTCTTT.

This clone was detected only a few times. The chain couples TRBV19 to TRBJ1-2; tentatively, D is TRBD1 (5 bases). Trimming pared 3 bases from V and 4 bases from J, leaving 15 bases between. The germline CDR1 and CDR2 sequences are LNHDA and SQIVND (reference sequence). The CDR3 spans 15 residues. The CDR3 sequence: CASSITSRGIYGYTF. The CDR3 region has the DNA TGTGCCAGTAGTATTACGAGCCGGGGGATCTATGGCTACACCTTC.

The chain couples TRBV6-5 to TRBJ1-1; no reliable D call. Germline assignment: CDR1 MNHEY and CDR2 SVGAGI. Trimming removed 10 bases from V and 3 bases from J, with 9 bases in between. CDR3 length: 11 residues. In DNA, the CDR3 is TGTGCCACCTTGGGTCACACTGAAGCTTTCTTT. It codes for CATLGHTEAFF.

As concerns this clone: The same CDR3 arises from other DNA sequences in this sample as well. The chain is built from TRBV5-1 and TRBJ1-2; D gene unclear. The V gene lost 0 bases and the J gene lost 2 bases, with 8 bases spanning the gap. The V gene's germline CDR1 is SGHRS and CDR2 YFSETQ. The CDR3 extends over 14 amino acids. The CDR3 DNA is TGCGCCAGCAGCTTGGCCGGAGAGAACTATGGCTACACCTTC. It yields the protein CASSLAGENYGYTF.

The V gene is TRBV5-6, the J gene TRBJ2-1, with D unclear. V lost 4 bases and J 5 bases, leaving 16 bases between the germline ends. Germline CDR1 and CDR2: SGHDT and YYEEEE. This CDR3 has 15 amino acids. CDR3 bases: TGTGCCAGCAGCCCCCGGTTCTCCCGCGACAATGAGCAGTTCTTC. Its protein product is CASSPRFSRDNEQFF.

In this sample, this clone turned up a few times. The rearrangement links TRBV5-6 to TRBJ1-1, with no clear D. With 0 bases removed from V and 7 bases from J, the gap between germline ends came to 10 bases. CDR3 length: 13 residues. Germline values: CDR1 SGHDT, CDR2 YYEEEE. CDR3 residues: CASSLDLLFEAFF. For the CDR3, the DNA is TGTGCCAGCAGCTTGGACCTCCTATTTGAAGCTTTCTTT.

V and J are TRBV28 and TRBJ2-6; the D gene is possibly TRBD2 (7 bases). This CDR3 spans 17 amino acids. The ends were cut back, 4 bases at V and 4 bases at J, with 17 bases in the middle. Germline V gives CDR1 MDHEN, CDR2 SYDVKM. The CDR3 here is CASSSAGEGYGANVLTF. DNA of the CDR3: TGTGCCAGCAGTTCCGCAGGGGAGGGGTACGGGGCCAACGTCCTGACTTTC.

This clone has just a few counts. The chain employs TRBV27 and TRBJ1-3; TRBD1 aligns across 9 bases. Per germline, CDR1 MNHEY and CDR2 SMNVEV (reference sequence). J lost 0 bases, V lost 6 bases, and 3 bases had no gene match. The CDR3 extends over 15 amino acids. CDR3 loop: CASSPTGGSGNTIYF. CDR3 in DNA: TGTGCCAGCAGCCCGACAGGGGGCTCTGGAAACACCATATATTTT.

The rearrangement uses TRBV9 and TRBJ2-6; D is ambiguous. The CDR3 runs 15 residues. The V end was cut by 4 bases, the J end by 2 bases, with 10 bases between. The germline gives CDR1 SGDLS, CDR2 YYNGEE. CDR3 residues: CASSKGLPGANVLTF. CDR3 bases: TGTGCCAGCAGCAAGGGCCTCCCTGGGGCCAACGTCCTGACTTTC.